This T cell receptor beta chain came from a study of cytomegalovirus exposure and HLA in healthy donors. PCR primers comprised 60 Vbeta and 13 Jbeta primers. Generated by immunoSEQ multiplex PCR, the TCRdb table keeps only in-frame clones and is missing some. This sample has approximately 130,000 clones, with around 85% found just once. Deletions cut 5 bases from V and 0 bases from J, with 8 bases between. This CDR3 is built from 14 residues. Germline-derived CDR1 and CDR2 are SEHNR and FQNEAQ (reference sequence). Each donor was healthy, and each was a bone marrow donor. The receptor was isolated from a woman between 25 and 40 years old in good health and CMV-seropositive. Sequencing input: PBMCs. This chain uses TRBV7-9 with TRBJ1-3, with D tentatively TRBD1 (5 bases). In DNA form, the CDR3 reads TGTGCCAGCAGCCGACAGAGCTCTGGAAACACCATATATTTT. Encoded protein: CASSRQSSGNTIYF.